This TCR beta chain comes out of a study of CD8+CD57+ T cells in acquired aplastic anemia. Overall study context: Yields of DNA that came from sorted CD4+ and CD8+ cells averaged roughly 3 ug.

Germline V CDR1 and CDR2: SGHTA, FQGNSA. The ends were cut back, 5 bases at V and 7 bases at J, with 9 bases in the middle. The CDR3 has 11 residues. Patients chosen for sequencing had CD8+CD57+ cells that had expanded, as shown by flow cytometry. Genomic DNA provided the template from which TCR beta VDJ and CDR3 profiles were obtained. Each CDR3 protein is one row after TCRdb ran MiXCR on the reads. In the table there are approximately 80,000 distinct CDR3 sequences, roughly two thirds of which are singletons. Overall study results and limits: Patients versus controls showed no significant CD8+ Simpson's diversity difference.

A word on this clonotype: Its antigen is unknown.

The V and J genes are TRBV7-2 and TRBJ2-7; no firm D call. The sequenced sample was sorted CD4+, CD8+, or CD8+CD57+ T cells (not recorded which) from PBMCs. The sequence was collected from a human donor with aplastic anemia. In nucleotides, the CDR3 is TGTGCCAGCAGCGGGGTATGGGAGCAGTACTTC. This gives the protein CASSGVWEQYF.